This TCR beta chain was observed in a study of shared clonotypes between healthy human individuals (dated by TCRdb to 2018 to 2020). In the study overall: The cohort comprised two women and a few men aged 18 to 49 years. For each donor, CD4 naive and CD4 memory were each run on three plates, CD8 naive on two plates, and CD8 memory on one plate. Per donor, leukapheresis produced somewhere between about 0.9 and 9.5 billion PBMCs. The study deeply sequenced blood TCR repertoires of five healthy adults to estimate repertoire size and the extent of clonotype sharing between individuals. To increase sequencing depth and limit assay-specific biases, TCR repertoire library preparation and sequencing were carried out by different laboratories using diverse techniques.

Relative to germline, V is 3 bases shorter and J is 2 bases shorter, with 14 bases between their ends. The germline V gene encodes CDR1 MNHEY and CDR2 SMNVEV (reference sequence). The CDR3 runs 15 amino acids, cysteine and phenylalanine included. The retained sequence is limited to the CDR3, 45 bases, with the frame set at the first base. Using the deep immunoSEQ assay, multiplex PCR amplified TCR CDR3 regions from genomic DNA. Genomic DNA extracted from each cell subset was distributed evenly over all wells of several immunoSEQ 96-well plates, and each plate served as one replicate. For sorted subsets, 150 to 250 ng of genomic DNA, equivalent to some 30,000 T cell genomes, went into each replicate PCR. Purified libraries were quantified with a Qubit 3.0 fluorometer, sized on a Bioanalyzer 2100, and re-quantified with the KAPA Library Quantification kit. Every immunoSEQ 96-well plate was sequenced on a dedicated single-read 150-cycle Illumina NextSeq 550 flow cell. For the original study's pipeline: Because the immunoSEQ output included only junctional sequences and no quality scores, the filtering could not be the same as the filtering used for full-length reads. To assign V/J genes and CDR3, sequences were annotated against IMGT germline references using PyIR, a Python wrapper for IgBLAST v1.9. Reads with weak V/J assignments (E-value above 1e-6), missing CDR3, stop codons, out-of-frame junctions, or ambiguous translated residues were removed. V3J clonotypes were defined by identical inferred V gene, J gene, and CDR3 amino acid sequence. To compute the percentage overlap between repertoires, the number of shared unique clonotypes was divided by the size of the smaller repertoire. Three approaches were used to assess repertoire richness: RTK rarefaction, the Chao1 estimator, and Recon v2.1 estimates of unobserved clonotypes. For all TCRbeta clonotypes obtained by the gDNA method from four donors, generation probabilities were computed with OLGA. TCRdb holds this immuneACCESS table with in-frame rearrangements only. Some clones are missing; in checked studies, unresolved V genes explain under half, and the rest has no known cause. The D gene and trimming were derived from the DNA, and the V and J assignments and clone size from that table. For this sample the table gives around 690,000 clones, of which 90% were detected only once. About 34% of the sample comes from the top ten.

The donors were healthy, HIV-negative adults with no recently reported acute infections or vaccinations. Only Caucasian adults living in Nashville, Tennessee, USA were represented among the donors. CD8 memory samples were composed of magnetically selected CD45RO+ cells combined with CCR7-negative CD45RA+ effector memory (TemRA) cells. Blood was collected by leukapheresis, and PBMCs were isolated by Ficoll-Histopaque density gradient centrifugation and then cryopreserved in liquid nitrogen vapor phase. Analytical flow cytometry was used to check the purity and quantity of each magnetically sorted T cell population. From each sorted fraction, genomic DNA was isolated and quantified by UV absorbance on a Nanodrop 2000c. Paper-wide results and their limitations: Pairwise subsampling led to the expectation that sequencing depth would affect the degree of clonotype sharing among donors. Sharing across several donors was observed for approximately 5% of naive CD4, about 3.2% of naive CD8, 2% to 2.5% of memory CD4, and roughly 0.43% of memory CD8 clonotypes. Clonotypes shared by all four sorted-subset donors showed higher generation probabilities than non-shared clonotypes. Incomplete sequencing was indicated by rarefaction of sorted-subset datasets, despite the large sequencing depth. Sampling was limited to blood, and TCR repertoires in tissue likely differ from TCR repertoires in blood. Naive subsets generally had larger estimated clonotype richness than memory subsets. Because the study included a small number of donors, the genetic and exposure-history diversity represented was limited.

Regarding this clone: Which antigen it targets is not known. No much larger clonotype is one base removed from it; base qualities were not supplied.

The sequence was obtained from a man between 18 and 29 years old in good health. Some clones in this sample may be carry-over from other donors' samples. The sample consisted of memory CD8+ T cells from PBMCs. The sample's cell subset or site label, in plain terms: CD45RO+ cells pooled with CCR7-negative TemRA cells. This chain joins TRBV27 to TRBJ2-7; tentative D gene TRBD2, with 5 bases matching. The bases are TGTGCCAGCAGTTTCGGAAGCGGACCCCCCTACGAGCAGTACTTC. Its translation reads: CASSFGSGPPYEQYF.